This T cell receptor (beta chain) came from a study of T cell clonotyping in hematopoietic cell transplantation. The CDR3 spans 18 residues. Trimming cost V 3 bases and J 0 bases; bases outside gene matches: 11. Germline CDR1 is ENHRY and CDR2 is SYGVKD. The table came from immunoSEQ multiplex PCR; TCRdb's copy has only in-frame clones and leaves some out. The repertoire includes about 12,000 clones, 75% to 90% of them detected once, and roughly 3.5% sits in the top ten. The origin of this receptor is a human donor who either received an allogeneic hematopoietic cell transplant for a myeloid malignancy or was a related donor (not recorded which). Some clones in this sample may be carry-over from other donors' samples. The rearrangement links TRBV10-3 to TRBJ1-3; the match to TRBD1 covers 7 bases. The sample was peripheral blood mononuclear cells. DNA for the CDR3: TGTGCCATCAGTGACGAGACAGGGTCCTTTTCCTCTGGAAACACCATATATTTT. Protein sequence: CAISDETGSFSSGNTIYF.